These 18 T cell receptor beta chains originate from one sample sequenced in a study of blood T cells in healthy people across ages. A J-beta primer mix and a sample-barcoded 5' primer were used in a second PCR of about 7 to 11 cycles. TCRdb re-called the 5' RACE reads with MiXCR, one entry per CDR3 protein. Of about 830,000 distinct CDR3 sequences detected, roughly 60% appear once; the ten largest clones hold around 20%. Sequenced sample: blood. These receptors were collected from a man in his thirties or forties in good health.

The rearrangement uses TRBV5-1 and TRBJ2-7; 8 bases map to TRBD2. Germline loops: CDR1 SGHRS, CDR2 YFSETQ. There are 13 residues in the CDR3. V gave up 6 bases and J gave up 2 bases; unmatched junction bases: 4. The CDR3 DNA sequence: TGCGCCAGCAATAGCGGGAACACCTACGAGCAGTACTTC. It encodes CASNSGNTYEQYF.

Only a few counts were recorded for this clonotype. The CDR3 DNA is TGTGCCAGCAGAAGGGACAGGGACGTTGAGGCTTTCTTT. It yields the protein CASRRDRDVEAFF. The genes are TRBV2 and TRBJ1-1; 9 nucleotides line up with TRBD1. This CDR3 has 13 amino acids. The trim removed 6 bases at V and 11 bases at J, leaving 10 bases unmatched. Looked up from germline, CDR1 is SNHLY and CDR2 is FYNNEI.

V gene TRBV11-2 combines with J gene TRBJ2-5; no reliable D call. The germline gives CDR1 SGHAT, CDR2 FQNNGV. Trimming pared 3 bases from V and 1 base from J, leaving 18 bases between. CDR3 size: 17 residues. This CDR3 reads CASSFTLVGQSQETQYF. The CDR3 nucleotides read TGTGCCAGCAGCTTTACCCTGGTTGGGCAGTCCCAAGAGACCCAGTACTTC.

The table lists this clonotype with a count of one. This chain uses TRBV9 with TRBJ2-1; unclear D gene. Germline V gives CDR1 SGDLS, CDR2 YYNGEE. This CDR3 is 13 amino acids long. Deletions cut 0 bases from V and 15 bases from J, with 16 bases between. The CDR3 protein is CASSVGDDRLSFF. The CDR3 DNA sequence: TGTGCCAGCAGCGTAGGCGATGATAGGCTATCGTTCTTC.

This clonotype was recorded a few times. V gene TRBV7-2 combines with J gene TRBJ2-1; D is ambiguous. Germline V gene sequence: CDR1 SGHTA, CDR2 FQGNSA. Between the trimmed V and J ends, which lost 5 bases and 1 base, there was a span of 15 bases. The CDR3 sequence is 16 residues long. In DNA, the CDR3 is TGTGCCAGCAGCCCTTCGTCGGCGGCTTCCTACAATGAGCAGTTCTTC. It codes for CASSPSSAASYNEQFF.

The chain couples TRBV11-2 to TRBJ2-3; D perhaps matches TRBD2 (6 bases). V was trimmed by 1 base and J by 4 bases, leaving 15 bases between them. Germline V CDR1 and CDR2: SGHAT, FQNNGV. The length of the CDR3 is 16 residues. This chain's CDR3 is CASSLVGSGAPDTQYF. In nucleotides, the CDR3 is TGTGCCAGCAGCTTAGTGGGTAGCGGAGCACCAGATACGCAGTATTTT.

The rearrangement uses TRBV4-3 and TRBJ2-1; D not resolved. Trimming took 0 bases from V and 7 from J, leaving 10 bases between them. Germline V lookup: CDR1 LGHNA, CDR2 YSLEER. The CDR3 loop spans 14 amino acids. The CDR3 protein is CASSQEGDLNEQFF. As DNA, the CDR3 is TGCGCCAGCAGCCAAGAGGGCGACCTAAATGAGCAGTTCTTC.

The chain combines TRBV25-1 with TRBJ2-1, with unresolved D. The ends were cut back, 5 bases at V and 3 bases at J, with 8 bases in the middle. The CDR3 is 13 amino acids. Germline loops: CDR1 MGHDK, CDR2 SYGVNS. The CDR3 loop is CASSPGVYNEQFF. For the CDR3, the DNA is TGTGCCAGCAGTCCTGGCGTCTACAATGAGCAGTTCTTC.

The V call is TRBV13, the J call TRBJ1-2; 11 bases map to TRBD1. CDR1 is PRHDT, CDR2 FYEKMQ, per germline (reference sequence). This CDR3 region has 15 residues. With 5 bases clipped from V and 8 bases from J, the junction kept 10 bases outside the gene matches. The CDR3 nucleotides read TGTGCCAGCAGCACCCGGACAGGGGGCTACGAGGGCTACACCTTC. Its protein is CASSTRTGGYEGYTF.

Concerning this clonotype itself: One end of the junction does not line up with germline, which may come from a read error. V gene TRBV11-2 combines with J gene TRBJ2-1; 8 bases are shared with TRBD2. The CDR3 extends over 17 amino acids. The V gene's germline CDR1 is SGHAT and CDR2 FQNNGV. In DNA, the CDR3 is TGTGCCAGCAGGGGGTTTCGGCGGGAGGACTCCGACAATGAGCAGTTCTTC. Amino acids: CASRGFRREDSDNEQFF.

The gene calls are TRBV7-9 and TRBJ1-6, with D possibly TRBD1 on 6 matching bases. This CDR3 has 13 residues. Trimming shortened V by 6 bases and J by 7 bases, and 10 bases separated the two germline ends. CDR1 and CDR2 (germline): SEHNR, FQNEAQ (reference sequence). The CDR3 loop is CASRGGRNSPLHF. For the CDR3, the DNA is TGTGCCAGCAGGGGGGGCAGGAATTCACCCCTCCACTTT.

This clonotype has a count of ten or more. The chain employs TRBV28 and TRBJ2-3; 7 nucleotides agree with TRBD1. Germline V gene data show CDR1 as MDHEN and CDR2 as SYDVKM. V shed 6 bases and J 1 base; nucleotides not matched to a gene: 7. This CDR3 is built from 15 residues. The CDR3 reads CASSSPGTGTDTQYF. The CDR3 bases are TGTGCCAGCAGCTCCCCCGGGACAGGCACAGATACGCAGTATTTT.

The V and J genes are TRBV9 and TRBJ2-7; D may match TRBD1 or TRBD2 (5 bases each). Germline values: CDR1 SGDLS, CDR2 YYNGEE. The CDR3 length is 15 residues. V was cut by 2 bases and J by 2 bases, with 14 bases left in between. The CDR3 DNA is TGTGCCAGCAGCGTTGCCGGGACGGGAACCTACGAGCAGTACTTC. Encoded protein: CASSVAGTGTYEQYF.

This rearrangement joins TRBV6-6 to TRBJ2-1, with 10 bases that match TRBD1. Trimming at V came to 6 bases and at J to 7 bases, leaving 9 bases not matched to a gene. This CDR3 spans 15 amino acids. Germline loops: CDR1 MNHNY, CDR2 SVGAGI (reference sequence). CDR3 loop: CASSSGTGELNEQFF. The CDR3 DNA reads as TGTGCCAGCAGCTCCGGGACAGGGGAATTGAATGAGCAGTTCTTC.

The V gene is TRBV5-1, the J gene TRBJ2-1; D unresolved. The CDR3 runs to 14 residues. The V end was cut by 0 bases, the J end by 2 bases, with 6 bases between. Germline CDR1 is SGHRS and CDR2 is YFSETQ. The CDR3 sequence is CASSLDRPYNEQFF. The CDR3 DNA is TGCGCCAGCAGCTTGGACAGACCCTACAATGAGCAGTTCTTC.

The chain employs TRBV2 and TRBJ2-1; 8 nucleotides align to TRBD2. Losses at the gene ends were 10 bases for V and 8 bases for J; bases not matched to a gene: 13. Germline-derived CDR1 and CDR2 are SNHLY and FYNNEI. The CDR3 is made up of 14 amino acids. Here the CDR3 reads CAIPRGTRSYEQFF. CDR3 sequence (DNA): TGTGCCATCCCACGGGGGACTAGATCTTATGAGCAGTTCTTC.

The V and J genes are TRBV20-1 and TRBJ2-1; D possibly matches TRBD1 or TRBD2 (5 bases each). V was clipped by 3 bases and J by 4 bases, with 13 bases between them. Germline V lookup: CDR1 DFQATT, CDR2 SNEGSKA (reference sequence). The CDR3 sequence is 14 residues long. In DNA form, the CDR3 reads TGCAGTGCTAGCGAGGGACCCCTTTACAATGAGCAGTTCTTC. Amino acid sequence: CSASEGPLYNEQFF.

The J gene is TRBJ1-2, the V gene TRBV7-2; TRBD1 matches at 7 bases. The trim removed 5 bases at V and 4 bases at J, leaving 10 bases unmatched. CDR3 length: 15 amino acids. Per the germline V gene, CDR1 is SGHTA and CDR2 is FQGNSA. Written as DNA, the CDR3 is TGTGCCAGCAGCCAAAATCAGGGGGAAGGCTATGGCTACACCTTC. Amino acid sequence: CASSQNQGEGYGYTF. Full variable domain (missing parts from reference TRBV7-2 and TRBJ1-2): GAGVSQSPSNKVTEKGKDVELRCDPISGHTALYWYRQSLGQGLEFLIYFQGNSAPDKSGLPSDRFSAERTGGSVSTLTIQRTQQEDSAVYLCASSQNQGEGYGYTFGSGTRLTVV.